The sequence of this T cell receptor beta chain was determined in a study of OX40 agonist ivuxolimab in advanced cancers. In the study overall: Males comprised around four fifths of the group, whose mean age was 60 years (range roughly 20 to 90).

Sampling times: baseline, cycle 4 day 1, cycle 7 day 1. A remark on this clone: A read error may account for a junction end that differs from germline.

TCRdb keeps only in-frame clones here, not all; method: immunoSEQ multiplex PCR. The repertoire has about 31,000 clones, approximately 87% of them found once; the top ten carry roughly 25%. The germline V gene has CDR1 MNHNS and CDR2 SASEGT. The CDR3 has 13 amino acids. Sequenced here: CD4+ or CD8+ T cells sorted from blood, sampled in a trial of the OX40 agonist ivuxolimab. The receptor's source is an adult with an advanced solid tumor such as melanoma, head and neck, liver or kidney cancer. The J gene is TRBJ1-2, the V gene TRBV6-1, with D unclear. The CDR3 DNA follows: TGTGCCAGCAGTGAAGGCCCTAACAATGGCTACACCTTC. Translating gives CASSEGPNNGYTF.